This TCR beta chain was found in a study of T cells in Graves' hyperthyroidism and ophthalmopathy (dated by TCRdb to between 2018 and 2020). With respect to the entire study: Peripheral blood samples were taken at the time of initial diagnosis, prior to any treatment. The roughly 100 discovery patients were randomly divided into training and test sets at a 7:3 ratio. To identify distinguishing TCR V-J signatures, a discovery cohort of about 100 patients was used, comprising approximately 40 with Graves' ophthalmopathy and 57 with stable Graves' hyperthyroidism. After blood sampling, hyperthyroidism patients were treated with methimazole at a starting dose of 30 mg daily, and ophthalmopathy patients were treated with high-dose intravenous methylprednisolone. The study also compared thyroid tissue and blood T-cell repertoires from about six Graves' hyperthyroidism patients. The paper describes TCR Vbeta CDR3 sequencing of 135 peripheral blood samples, made up of fewer than 50 ophthalmopathy patients, around 73 hyperthyroidism patients and some 17 progressor patients. Prospective prediction of ophthalmopathy was tested in an independent validation cohort consisting of roughly 19 hyperthyroidism patients and around 17 patients who later progressed to ophthalmopathy. What the research found in general, with its limitations: No statistical method was used to set the sample size in advance, and investigators knew the group allocation. Blood samples also contained most of the expanded thyroid clonotypes (frequency above 0.001), which suggests that blood repertoires may reflect thyroid immune responses. In cross-validation, a model built on a 13 V-J signature told ophthalmopathy apart from stable hyperthyroidism with less than 90% sensitivity and around 84% specificity, and in testing the same model reached 80%/75%. During validation, the model predicted progression to ophthalmopathy a median of approximately 7 months ahead of onset, with almost 71% sensitivity and 72% to 80% specificity.

In its sample, this clonotype was seen a few times. Its antigen is still unknown. It has no much larger one-base neighbor in the sample; base qualities were not kept. Hyperthyroidism patients were newly diagnosed, with disease duration under 2 months, and aged 18 to 65 years. Any patient with an uncontrolled infection, another autoimmune disease, pregnancy or lactation was excluded. Clinical symptoms, serum thyroxine and TRAb, thyroid ultrasound, and orbital computed tomography formed the basis for the diagnoses. Blood from progressor patients was drawn when they were first diagnosed with hyperthyroidism, before any ophthalmopathy symptoms appeared. PBMCs were isolated from more than 9 ml of fresh peripheral blood by Ficoll-Paque density gradient centrifugation. Progressor patients were initially diagnosed with Graves' hyperthyroidism and developed ophthalmopathy during follow-up. Total RNA was extracted with Trizol reagent, and quality was checked on an Agilent 2100 Bioanalyzer.

The germline V gene (reference sequence) provides CDR1 MNHEY and CDR2 SMNVEV. Trimming takes 7 bases from V and 1 base from J, and the germline ends sit 7 bases apart. The CDR3 has 13 amino acids, counting the end cysteine and phenylalanine. Only CDR3 DNA is held: 39 bases, read in frame from base 1. TCR beta CDR3 regions were amplified from RNA transcripts. The first round of RT-PCR for the TCR CDR3 was performed with the HTBI primer set and the Qiagen OneStep RT-PCR kit. The libraries were constructed in a second round of multiplex PCR and then size-selected and purified. Paired-end sequencing of the libraries was performed with 100 bp reads on an Illumina HiSeq2000. Per the authors' processing: Raw data were processed with SOAPnuke, discarding reads with adapters, uncalled bases, mean Phred below 15, or no exact constant-primer or identifier match. COPE v1.2.5 was used to merge high-quality paired reads, and clonotypes were defined as unique nucleotide sequences. MiTCR v1.1 was used to align clonotypes to the IMGT TRBV, TRBD and TRBJ reference segments. The analysis was restricted to V-J combinations with a frequency above 0.0001, which together covered 99.2% of the repertoires. A TCS score was defined as the ratio of F50 (clonal expansion) to E x V (chaos), with BLOSUM62-based TCRdist applied between CDR3 peptides within each V-J. Welch's t-statistics and random forest reduced approximately 520 V-J features to 13, which were used in a naive Bayes classifier (R e1071). Using fastp trimming at Q25 and MiXCR clonotype assembly, TCRdb reanalyzed the public sequencing data and kept in-frame beta chains. Rows merge per CDR3 protein into single entries with the most common DNA and genes. What appears here as the V and J calls and clone size reflects TCRdb's work, not the paper's. In this sample the table shows 550,000 to 650,000 distinct CDR3 sequences, approximately 15% of which occur a single time. The ten biggest clones cover 5.8% of the sample.

The sample consisted of blood. The chain is assembled from TRBV27 and TRBJ2-2; the D gene is not confidently resolved. The origin of this receptor is a woman in her twenties or thirties with Graves' hyperthyroidism that later progressed to Graves' ophthalmopathy. The CDR3 region reads CASIRLNTGELFF. The DNA sequence reads TGTGCCAGCATCAGATTGAACACCGGGGAGCTGTTTTTT.